The next 12 T cell receptor beta chains were all read from a single sample in a study of cytomegalovirus exposure and HLA in healthy donors. PCR amplification relied on 60 Vbeta primers (plus 13 Jbeta primers). TCRdb keeps only in-frame clones here, not all; method: immunoSEQ multiplex PCR. This sample's table reports around 110,000 clones. The sequenced sample was PBMCs. These receptors came from a man in his forties in good health and CMV-seropositive.

This chain links TRBV28 with TRBJ2-5; tentatively, D is TRBD1 (6 bases). The CDR3 contains 14 residues. The germline V gene encodes CDR1 MDHEN and CDR2 SYDVKM. V lost 8 bases, J lost 5 bases, and 18 bases lay in between. The CDR3 sequence is CASADPGHAETQYF. CDR3 sequence (DNA): TGTGCCAGCGCCGACCCGGGACACGCGGAGACCCAGTACTTC.

The J gene is TRBJ2-1, the V gene TRBV7-3, with TRBD2 matching over 15 bases. Germline CDR1 SGHTA, CDR2 FQGTGA. The CDR3 runs to 16 residues. V shed 4 bases, J shed 7 bases, and the junction held 5 bases outside the gene matches. CDR3 nucleotides: TGTGCCAGCAGCTGGACCGGGACTAGCGGGGGGAATGAGCAGTTCTTC. This sequence encodes CASSWTGTSGGNEQFF.

The chain uses TRBV5-6 and TRBJ1-2; D is uncertain. CDR3 length: 14 amino acids. Germline lookup yields CDR1 SGHDT and CDR2 YYEEEE. Trimming cost V 0 bases and J 7 bases, with 13 bases left between them. The CDR3 region is CASSLDRPTGGYTF. The CDR3 DNA is TGTGCCAGCAGCTTGGACCGACCCACGGGTGGCTACACCTTC. The entire variable domain, with the rest obtained from reference TRBV5-6 and TRBJ1-2, is as follows: DAGVTQSPTHLIKTRGQQVTLRCSPKSGHDTVSWYQQALGQGPQFIFQYYEEEERQRGNFPDRFSGHQFPNYSSELNVNALLLGDSALYLCASSLDRPTGGYTFGSGTRLTVV.

The rearrangement joins TRBV25-1 to TRBJ2-7; TRBD2 is a possible D gene (5 bases). The CDR3 contains 14 residues. V was pared by 4 bases and J by 0 bases, with 10 bases between. Germline CDR1 and CDR2: MGHDK and SYGVNS. This CDR3 is CASSGSGSSYEQYF. The CDR3 nucleotides read TGTGCCAGCAGTGGGAGCGGCAGCTCCTACGAGCAGTACTTC.

This chain joins TRBV27 and TRBJ2-2; no definite D call. Deletions cut 6 bases from V and 1 base from J, with 3 bases between. The CDR3 covers 12 residues. The germline V gene has CDR1 MNHEY and CDR2 SMNVEV (reference sequence). CDR3: CASSRNTGELFF. The CDR3 coding sequence is TGTGCCAGCAGCCGGAACACCGGGGAGCTGTTTTTT.

The V and J genes are TRBV9 and TRBJ2-3, with D tentatively TRBD2 (6 bases). Trimming cost V 2 bases and J 4 bases, with 11 bases left between them. CDR3 length: 14 amino acids. Germline V gene sequence: CDR1 SGDLS, CDR2 YYNGEE. CDR3: CASSVEGSADTQYF. CDR3 nucleotide sequence: TGTGCCAGCAGCGTGGAGGGTAGTGCAGATACGCAGTATTTT.

V usage is TRBV6-1 and J usage is TRBJ2-7; 9 nucleotides align to TRBD1. The CDR3 has 15 amino acids. Trimming cost V 4 bases and J 5 bases; bases outside gene matches: 9. From germline, CDR1 is MNHNS and CDR2 SASEGT. CDR3 amino acids: CASSGYPGQGNEQYF. The CDR3 nucleotides read TGTGCCAGCAGTGGGTACCCGGGACAGGGCAACGAGCAGTACTTC.

This chain links TRBV5-6 with TRBJ2-3; possibly TRBD2 for D (5 bases). CDR1 is SGHDT and CDR2 is YYEEEE in the germline V gene. The germline V and J ends were trimmed by 4 bases and 7 bases, with 10 bases remaining between them. CDR3 length equals 12 residues. CDR3 protein: CASSPGEHTQYF. CDR3 DNA sequence: TGTGCCAGCAGCCCTGGGGAGCATACGCAGTATTTT.

The CDR3 sequence is CASRDTGVGTEAFF. In nucleotides, the CDR3 is TGTGCCAGCAGGGACACAGGGGTGGGCACTGAAGCTTTCTTT. The chain carries TRBV28 and TRBJ1-1; 7 nucleotides line up with TRBD1. The V segment lost 6 bases and the J segment 4 bases; nucleotides outside the gene matches: 8. This CDR3 has 14 amino acids. The V gene's germline CDR1 is MDHEN and CDR2 SYDVKM.

The V and J genes are TRBV5-4 and TRBJ2-3; tentative D call: TRBD1 (6 bases). The CDR3 spans 16 residues. The V gene's germline CDR1 is SGHNT and CDR2 YYREEE (reference sequence). The V end was cut by 4 bases, the J end by 4 bases, with 19 bases between. The CDR3 reads CASSHRTVTRSDTQYF. The CDR3 coding sequence is TGTGCCAGCAGCCACCGGACAGTCACAAGGTCAGATACGCAGTATTTT.

The chain carries TRBV7-9 and TRBJ2-7, with D possibly matching TRBD2 (5 bases). There are 16 residues in the CDR3. Trimming shortened V by 3 bases and J by 0 bases, and 15 bases separated the two germline ends. The germline CDR1 and CDR2 sequences are SEHNR and FQNEAQ (reference sequence). The CDR3 spells CASSFQGLLPSYEQYF. For the CDR3, the DNA is TGTGCCAGCAGCTTTCAAGGACTGCTTCCCTCCTACGAGCAGTACTTC.

The V gene is TRBV28, the J gene TRBJ2-7, with a weak D call TRBD1 (5 bases). The CDR3 spans 15 residues. V lost 5 bases, J lost 3 bases, and 17 bases lay in between. Looked up from germline, CDR1 is MDHEN and CDR2 is SYDVKM. In DNA, the CDR3 is TGTGCCAGCAGTGATCCGGGTCCTACAGGCTACGAGCAGTACTTC. The encoded protein is CASSDPGPTGYEQYF. The variable domain in full, completed from reference TRBV28 and TRBJ2-7, reads DVKVTQSSRYLVKRTGEKVFLECVQDMDHENMFWYRQDPGLGLRLIYFSYDVKMKEKGDIPEGYSVSREKKERFSLILESASTNQTSMYLCASSDPGPTGYEQYFGPGTRLTVT.